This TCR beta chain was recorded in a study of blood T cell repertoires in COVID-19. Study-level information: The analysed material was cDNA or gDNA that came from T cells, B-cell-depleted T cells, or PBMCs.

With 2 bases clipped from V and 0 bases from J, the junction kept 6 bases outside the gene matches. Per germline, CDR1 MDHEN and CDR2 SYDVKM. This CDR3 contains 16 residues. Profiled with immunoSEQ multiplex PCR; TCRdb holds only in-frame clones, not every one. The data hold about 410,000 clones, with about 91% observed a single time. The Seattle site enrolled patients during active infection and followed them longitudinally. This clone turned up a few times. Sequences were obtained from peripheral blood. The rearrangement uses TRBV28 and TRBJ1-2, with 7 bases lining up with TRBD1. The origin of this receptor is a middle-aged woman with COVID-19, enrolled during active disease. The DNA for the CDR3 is TGTGCCAGCAGTTTAGCCGGGACAGAGGCTAACTATGGCTACACCTTC. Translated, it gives CASSLAGTEANYGYTF.